This is a list of T cell receptor beta chains from one sample in a study of blood T cell repertoires in COVID-19. TCRdb's copy holds only in-frame clones and misses some; the assay was immunoSEQ multiplex PCR. This sample yields 300,000 to 400,000 clones, of which around 89% are seen a single time; over 0.9% belongs to the top ten. Sequenced material: PBMCs or T cells enriched from blood (not recorded which). Receptors were obtained from a woman in her twenties or thirties with acute COVID-19. CDR3s include the opening cysteine and the closing phenylalanine or tryptophan. A D gene is named only where the DNA matches it firmly. Size tells how often a clone was seen (once, few, many) or the class of an expanded clone, and some rows leave it out.

TRBV29-1	TRBJ1-1	-	-	TGCAGCGTTGAAGGAAACTCCCCGAACACTGAAGCTTTCTTT	CSVEGNSPNTEAFF
TRBV11-2	TRBJ1-6	-	-	TGTGCCAGCAGCTCCGAGGTCCATTCACCCCTCCACTTT	CASSSEVHSPLHF
TRBV6-5	TRBJ1-2	-	-	TGTGCCAGCACCCCGGCAGGTTCTAACTATGGCTACACCTTC	CASTPAGSNYGYTF
TRBV19	TRBJ1-5	TRBD1	-	TGTGCCAGTAGTATAGGGGGTGGACAGGGGAAGCCCCAGCATTTT	CASSIGGGQGKPQHF
TRBV2	TRBJ1-2	TRBD1	-	TGTGCCAGCACCCCTCAGGGCAGGGGGAAGGGCTACACCTTC	CASTPQGRGKGYTF
TRBV2	TRBJ2-7	TRBD2	-	TGTGCCAGCAGTGAAGCGGTACTCCTAGCGGGGGGCTCCTACGAGCAGTACTTC	CASSEAVLLAGGSYEQYF
TRBV2	TRBJ1-2	-	-	TGTGCCAGCAGGCGGTCCACAGGGAACTATGGCTACACCTTC	CASRRSTGNYGYTF
TRBV6-5	TRBJ1-4	-	few	TGTGCCAGCTACTTTCGTGAAAAACTGTTTTTT	CASYFREKLFF
TRBV9	TRBJ1-1	-	-	TGTGCCAGCAGCACCTCAGGGGCCAACACTGAAGCTTTCTTT	CASSTSGANTEAFF
TRBV19	TRBJ1-2	-	-	TGTGCCAGTAGGACAGTTCATGGCTACACCTTC	CASRTVHGYTF
TRBV24-1	TRBJ1-2	-	-	TGTGCCACTTCCCAGCGGGAGGCGGCGTGGGGCTACACCTTC	CATSQREAAWGYTF
TRBV25-1	TRBJ1-5	-	-	TGTGCCAGCAGTGACAGGGTCAATCAGCCCCAGCATTTT	CASSDRVNQPQHF
TRBV7-9	TRBJ1-1	-	-	TGTGCCAGCAGCCGTACGGGACTCGGGGAAGCTTTCTTT	CASSRTGLGEAFF
TRBV6-2/TRBV6-3	TRBJ1-2	TRBD1	-	TGTGCCAGCGGTTACGGTAGGGACAGTCCCAACTTCTATGGCTACACCTTC	CASGYGRDSPNFYGYTF
TRBV2	TRBJ1-6	-	-	TGTGCCAGCACCCAATTGGCTTATCAGAAATCACCCCTCCACTTT	CASTQLAYQKSPLHF
TRBV6-2/TRBV6-3	TRBJ2-7	-	-	TGTGCCAGCAGTTACACCCGGGTCGAATACGAGCAGTACTTC	CASSYTRVEYEQYF
TRBV11-2	TRBJ1-6	-	-	TGTGCCAGCAGACCACGGGCAGGGGTGAATTCACCCCTCCACTTT	CASRPRAGVNSPLHF
TRBV3-1/TRBV3-2	TRBJ1-3	-	once	TGTGCCAGCAGCCAGGGCACAGGAAACACCATATATTTT	CASSQGTGNTIYF